The 27 T cell receptor beta chains below all came from one sample that was sequenced in a study of blood T cell repertoires in COVID-19. Method: immunoSEQ multiplex PCR; TCRdb's copy keeps in-frame clones and lacks some. In the table there are about 150,000 clones, about nine tenths of which are singletons. Material: peripheral blood. These receptors all stem from a man at least 80 years old with acute or convalescent COVID-19.

V is TRBV5-1 and J is TRBJ2-2, with 11 bases matching TRBD2. The CDR3 spans 20 residues. The ends lost 4 bases at V and 4 bases at J; junction bases unmatched: 18. Germline assignment: CDR1 SGHRS and CDR2 YFSETQ. The CDR3 loop is CASSLFQLAGALRGTGELFF. The CDR3 nucleotides read TGCGCCAGCAGCCTATTCCAACTAGCGGGAGCACTACGGGGCACCGGGGAGCTGTTTTTT. Drawing the rest from reference TRBV5-1 and TRBJ2-2, the complete variable domain is KAGVTQTPRYLIKTRGQQVTLSCSPISGHRSVSWYQQTPGQGLQFLFEYFSETQRNKGNFPGRFSGRQFSNSRSEMNVSTLELGDSALYLCASSLFQLAGALRGTGELFFGEGSRLTVL.

The chain combines TRBV5-8 with TRBJ2-1; TRBD2 matches 13 bases. CDR3 length: 15 residues. Trimming took 0 bases from V and 7 from J; bases not matched to a gene: 1. Germline lookup yields CDR1 SGHTS and CDR2 YDEGEE. The CDR3 here is CASSLGTSGRNEQFF. CDR3 DNA: TGTGCCAGCAGCTTGGGGACTAGCGGGAGAAATGAGCAGTTCTTC.

The V and J genes are TRBV6-5 and TRBJ2-1, with no clear D. The CDR3 has 14 amino acids. With 2 bases removed from V and 4 bases from J, the gap between germline ends came to 9 bases. CDR1 is MNHEY, CDR2 SVGAGI, per germline. In DNA, the CDR3 is TGTGCCAGCAGTTACATGGGCATATACAATGAGCAGTTCTTC. Amino acids: CASSYMGIYNEQFF.

The rearrangement joins TRBV2 to TRBJ1-3; TRBD1 is a possible D gene (6 bases). This CDR3 is built from 16 residues. Germline V CDR1 and CDR2: SNHLY, FYNNEI. V lost 6 bases, J lost 2 bases, and 17 bases lay in between. CDR3 residues: CASRVGGAGAGNTIYF. DNA for the CDR3: TGTGCCAGCAGAGTAGGGGGAGCAGGGGCTGGAAACACCATATATTTT.

V usage is TRBV5-4 and J usage is TRBJ1-6, with 9 bases fitting TRBD1. The J segment lost 9 bases and the V segment lost 4 bases, leaving 5 bases of the junction unmatched. The germline V gene encodes CDR1 SGHNT and CDR2 YYREEE (reference sequence). This CDR3 is 14 amino acids long. This CDR3 reads CASSPGDRVSPLHF. For the CDR3, the DNA is TGTGCCAGCAGCCCCGGGGACAGGGTTTCACCCCTCCACTTT.

This rearrangement joins TRBV9 to TRBJ2-3, with a tentative D call TRBD2 (6 bases). The germline CDR1 and CDR2 sequences are SGDLS and YYNGEE. This CDR3 is 14 amino acids long. V was clipped by 5 bases and J by 1 base, with 11 bases between them. The CDR3 loop reads CASRGAGRTDTQYF. Written as DNA, the CDR3 is TGTGCCAGCAGGGGCGCGGGACGCACAGATACGCAGTATTTT. Variable domain in full (rest from reference TRBV9 and TRBJ2-3): DSGVTQTPKHLITATGQRVTLRCSPRSGDLSVYWYQQSLDQGLQFLIQYYNGEERAKGNILERFSAQQFPDLHSELNLSSLELGDSALYFCASRGAGRTDTQYFGPGTRLTVL.

The gene calls are TRBV5-1 and TRBJ1-5; maybe TRBD1 (6 bases). This CDR3 spans 15 amino acids. Germline CDR1 and CDR2: SGHRS and YFSETQ. Trimming removed 4 bases from V and 3 bases from J, with 14 bases in between. In DNA, the CDR3 is TGCGCCAGCAGCAATAGGGGGAAGGTCAATCAGCCCCAGCATTTT. It is translated as CASSNRGKVNQPQHF. Complete variable domain (other parts from reference TRBV5-1 and TRBJ1-5): KAGVTQTPRYLIKTRGQQVTLSCSPISGHRSVSWYQQTPGQGLQFLFEYFSETQRNKGNFPGRFSGRQFSNSRSEMNVSTLELGDSALYLCASSNRGKVNQPQHFGDGTRLSIL.

The rearrangement uses TRBV28 and TRBJ1-4; 10 bases align to TRBD1. The trim removed 6 bases at V and 7 bases at J, leaving 11 bases unmatched. The length of the CDR3 is 16 residues. The germline V gene has CDR1 MDHEN and CDR2 SYDVKM. In DNA, the CDR3 is TGTGCCAGCAGCCCCGTTGGGACAGGGGTGATTGAAAAACTGTTTTTT. Amino acid sequence: CASSPVGTGVIEKLFF.

The chain is built from TRBV9 and TRBJ2-3; TRBD2 agrees at 10 bases. The CDR3 consists of 16 residues. Looked up from germline, CDR1 is SGDLS and CDR2 is YYNGEE. Trimming at V came to 3 bases and at J to 2 bases, leaving 6 bases not matched to a gene. The DNA of the CDR3 is TGTGCCAGCAGCGGCGGGACTAGCGCGAACACAGATACGCAGTATTTT. Translated, it gives CASSGGTSANTDTQYF.

The sample holds one count of this clone. The chain carries TRBV11-2 and TRBJ2-1, with TRBD2 matching 12 bases. The CDR3 covers 15 residues. Germline CDR1 is SGHAT and CDR2 is FQNNGV. Trimming took 8 bases from V and 5 from J; bases not matched to a gene: 7. The CDR3 spells CASRILAGGHNEQFF. In DNA form, the CDR3 reads TGTGCCAGCCGGATACTAGCGGGAGGACACAATGAGCAGTTCTTC.

The chain employs TRBV6-4 and TRBJ2-1; D perhaps matches TRBD1 (5 bases). The V end was cut by 1 base, the J end by 5 bases, with 15 bases between. Germline V gene lookup returns CDR1 MRHNA and CDR2 SNTAGT. The CDR3 loop spans 16 amino acids. In DNA form, the CDR3 reads TGTGCCAGCAGTGACTTTTCCTGGGCAGGGCACAATGAGCAGTTCTTC. It yields the protein CASSDFSWAGHNEQFF.

The CDR3 DNA is TGCGCCAGCAGCCAAGATTTCACGCCCGGGACAGGGTACGACGAGCAGTACTTC. Translation gives CASSQDFTPGTGYDEQYF. The chain couples TRBV4-1 to TRBJ2-7, with TRBD1 identical over 9 bases. The CDR3 runs to 18 residues. CDR1 MGHRA and CDR2 YSYEKL come from the germline V gene. V lost 0 bases and J lost 5; bases outside the gene matches: 14.

This sequence joins TRBV19 and TRBJ1-6; possible D gene TRBD1, 6 bases. Per the germline V gene, CDR1 is LNHDA and CDR2 is SQIVND (reference sequence). The CDR3 is 21 residues long. Trimming took 5 bases from V and 0 from J, leaving 26 bases between them. This CDR3 is CASSFAGTRIDKSSYNSPLHF. DNA for the CDR3: TGTGCCAGTAGTTTCGCCGGGACACGGATCGACAAGAGCTCCTATAATTCACCCCTCCACTTT.

The chain recombines TRBV4-1 with TRBJ2-7; 10 positions match TRBD1. This CDR3 spans 15 amino acids. J was trimmed by 4 bases and V by 2 bases; bases with no gene match: 5. Germline loops: CDR1 MGHRA, CDR2 YSYEKL. Here the CDR3 DNA reads TGCGCCAGCAGCCAACCCGGGACAGGGGTGTACGAGCAGTACTTC. Translating gives CASSQPGTGVYEQYF.

J is TRBJ1-3 and V is TRBV5-1; weak D call: TRBD1 (6 bases). The CDR3 totals 14 residues. Germline V gene lookup returns CDR1 SGHRS and CDR2 YFSETQ. The V end lost 0 bases, the J end lost 4 bases, and 8 bases lay between the germline ends. CDR3 residues: CASSLEDSGNTIYF. In DNA, the CDR3 is TGCGCCAGCAGCTTGGAGGACAGCGGAAACACCATATATTTT. Full variable domain (remainder filled in from reference TRBV5-1 and TRBJ1-3): KAGVTQTPRYLIKTRGQQVTLSCSPISGHRSVSWYQQTPGQGLQFLFEYFSETQRNKGNFPGRFSGRQFSNSRSEMNVSTLELGDSALYLCASSLEDSGNTIYFGEGSWLTVV.

The chain employs TRBV11-2 and TRBJ2-1; 8 bases match TRBD1. Germline V gene lookup returns CDR1 SGHAT and CDR2 FQNNGV. This CDR3 comprises 12 residues. CDR3 nucleotides: TGTTCAACCGGGACAGGTAACAATGAGCAGTTCTTC. Translated: CSTGTGNNEQFF.

The V and J genes are TRBV30 and TRBJ2-7, with TRBD2 matching over 10 bases. Germline assignment: CDR1 GTSNPN and CDR2 SVGIG (reference sequence). CDR3 length equals 15 residues. V gave up 1 base and J gave up 5 bases; unmatched junction bases: 8. DNA of the CDR3: TGTGCCTGGAGTGCCCGACTAGCGGGCCGGGACGAGCAGTACTTC. Translation: CAWSARLAGRDEQYF.

The chain links TRBV5-4 to TRBJ2-1; tentative D call: TRBD1 (6 bases). Germline V gives CDR1 SGHNT, CDR2 YYREEE (reference sequence). Deletions cut 4 bases from V and 4 bases from J, with 12 bases between. The CDR3 is 14 amino acids. The DNA of the CDR3 is TGTGCCAGCAGCCGCCTAAGGGGGTACAATGAGCAGTTCTTC. Translation: CASSRLRGYNEQFF.

The chain joins TRBV2 to TRBJ1-2; maybe TRBD1 (5 bases). In germline, CDR1 is SNHLY, CDR2 FYNNEI. CDR3 length equals 16 residues. The V end was cut by 4 bases, the J end by 8 bases, with 23 bases between. DNA of the CDR3: TGTGCCAGCAGTGTTTTCAGGGTGGGAAGAAATATGGGCTACACCTTC. This gives the protein CASSVFRVGRNMGYTF.

V gene TRBV7-9 combines with J gene TRBJ1-1, with D perhaps TRBD1 (5 bases). The length of the CDR3 is 12 residues. Deletions cut 1 base from V and 10 bases from J, with 10 bases between. Germline lookup yields CDR1 SEHNR and CDR2 FQNEAQ (reference sequence). The CDR3 nucleotides are TGTGCCAGCAGCTTAGAACAGGTCGGAGCTTTCTTT. It specifies CASSLEQVGAFF.

V gene TRBV10-3 combines with J gene TRBJ1-1; D remains ambiguous. V was pared by 6 bases and J by 4 bases, with 9 bases between. Germline CDR1 is ENHRY and CDR2 is SYGVKD. The CDR3 has 12 residues. The CDR3 loop reads CAIRAGTTEAFF. DNA of the CDR3: TGTGCCATCAGGGCGGGTACCACTGAAGCTTTCTTT.

In its sample, this clone was seen once. The chain has TRBV19 and TRBJ2-2; TRBD2 matches 8 bases. Germline CDR1 and CDR2: LNHDA and SQIVND (reference sequence). The CDR3 totals 15 residues. With 7 bases clipped from V and 1 base from J, the junction kept 5 bases outside the gene matches. CDR3 in DNA: TGTGCCAGTACCCCGGGACTAGTGAACACCGGGGAGCTGTTTTTT. It yields the protein CASTPGLVNTGELFF.

The sample holds a few counts of this clone. This chain uses TRBV4-1 with TRBJ2-7, with D perhaps TRBD2 (6 bases). The CDR3 is made up of 15 amino acids. CDR1 and CDR2 (germline): MGHRA, YSYEKL. V was shortened by 4 bases and J by 5 bases, with 18 bases between the two germline ends. CDR3 amino acids: CASSRRAGLLDEQYF. The CDR3 DNA reads as TGCGCCAGCAGCCGGAGGGCAGGTCTTCTGGACGAGCAGTACTTC.

About this clone itself: The sample carries other DNA sequences with the same CDR3. CDR3 in DNA: TGTGCCAGCAGGACAGGGGCAACTGAAGCTTTCTTT. Protein product: CASRTGATEAFF. The V call is TRBV27, the J call TRBJ1-1; TRBD1 agrees at 8 bases. The CDR3 is made up of 12 amino acids. With V trimmed by 6 bases and J by 5 bases, 2 bases remained unmatched. The germline CDR1 and CDR2 sequences are MNHEY and SMNVEV (reference sequence).

This clone was seen only a few times. This sequence joins TRBV28 and TRBJ1-1, with 7 bases fitting TRBD1. The CDR3 totals 15 residues. Unmatched junction bases numbered 8, after V lost 6 bases and J lost 1 base. Germline-derived CDR1 and CDR2 are MDHEN and SYDVKM. The CDR3 nucleotides read TGTGCCAGCAGAACGCTCGACAGGGCGAACACTGAAGCTTTCTTT. The encoded protein is CASRTLDRANTEAFF.

The rearrangement uses TRBV11-1 and TRBJ2-1, with no clear D. Trimming left V 0 bases short and J 5 bases short, with 5 bases between. The germline gives CDR1 SGHAT, CDR2 FQDESV (reference sequence). This CDR3 is 13 amino acids long. This CDR3 is CASSLAADNEQFF. The DNA of the CDR3 is TGTGCCAGCAGCTTAGCGGCTGACAATGAGCAGTTCTTC. The variable domain in full, with the rest retrieved from reference TRBV11-1 and TRBJ2-1, is EAEVAQSPRYKITEKSQAVAFWCDPISGHATLYWYRQILGQGPELLVQFQDESVVDDSQLPKDRFSAERLKGVDSTLKIQPAELGDSAMYLCASSLAADNEQFFGPGTRLTVL.

The chain joins TRBV21-1 to TRBJ1-2. TRBV21-1 is an annotated pseudogene. The CDR3 has 13 amino acids. CDR3 nucleotides: TGTGCCAGCAGCAAAGGCGGGGTTTATGGCTACACCTTC. Translating gives CASSKGGVYGYTF.